A selection of T cell receptor beta chains follows, all from one sample in a study of blood T cell repertoires in COVID-19. The protocol was immunoSEQ multiplex PCR, while the TCRdb copy is restricted to in-frame clones and leaves out a portion. Among fewer than 200,000 clones, 65% to 85% were seen once, and the ten largest hold roughly 9.1%. Sequencing used peripheral blood. These receptors all stem from a woman older than 75 with active or convalescent COVID-19. Each CDR3 is given with its conserved first and last residue. D genes are given only for firm matches. Clone size is shown for a subset of rows, as once, few, many or a class of expanded clone.

D: TRBD1
V: TRBV19
size: -
J: TRBJ1-4
DNA: TGTGCCAGTAGTCCGAGACAGGGTAATGAAAAACTGTTTTTT
CDR3: CASSPRQGNEKLFF

D: -
V: TRBV14
size: -
J: TRBJ2-7
DNA: TGTGCCAGCAGCCTATCCTACGAGCAGTACTTC
CDR3: CASSLSYEQYF

D: -
V: TRBV7-9
size: -
J: TRBJ2-3
DNA: TGTGCCAGCAGCTGGGGGATCCTTAGACAGGGAGGTATGGATACGCAGTATTTT
CDR3: CASSWGILRQGGMDTQYF

D: -
V: TRBV3-1/TRBV3-2
size: -
J: TRBJ1-6
DNA: TGTGCCAGCAGCTACAGCGGGAATGATTCACCCCTCCACTTT
CDR3: CASSYSGNDSPLHF

D: -
V: TRBV5-8
size: -
J: TRBJ2-5
DNA: TGTGCCAGCAGCTTGGGGCGGGTTCTCCAAGAGACCCAGTACTTC
CDR3: CASSLGRVLQETQYF

D: -
V: TRBV14
size: -
J: TRBJ1-6
DNA: TGTGCCAGCAGCCAACCTACAGGGTTCGATAATTCACCCCTCCACTTT
CDR3: CASSQPTGFDNSPLHF

D: TRBD2
V: TRBV4-2
size: few
J: TRBJ2-1
DNA: TGTGCCAGCAGCCAAGATTCTAGCGGGGGAAGAGGTGAGCAGTTCTTC
CDR3: CASSQDSSGGRGEQFF

D: TRBD1
V: TRBV11-2
size: -
J: TRBJ1-2
DNA: TGTGCCAGCAGATCCCCGGGACAGGGGGCTGGCTACACCTTC
CDR3: CASRSPGQGAGYTF

D: -
V: TRBV5-4
size: -
J: TRBJ1-1
DNA: TGTGCCAGCAGCATCCAAACAGAGAACACTGAAGCTTTCTTT
CDR3: CASSIQTENTEAFF

D: TRBD2
V: TRBV19
size: few
J: TRBJ2-7
DNA: TGTGCCAGTAGTATCCGGACTAGCGGGTCCTACGAGCAGTACTTC
CDR3: CASSIRTSGSYEQYF

D: -
V: TRBV13
size: -
J: TRBJ1-3
DNA: TGTGCCAGCAGCGGACCAGGGTGGTACGGAAACACCATATATTTT
CDR3: CASSGPGWYGNTIYF

D: TRBD1
V: TRBV11-2
size: few
J: TRBJ1-3
DNA: TGTGCCAGCAGCCCACAGGGGGCTCGTGGAAACACCATATATTTT
CDR3: CASSPQGARGNTIYF

D: -
V: TRBV3-1/TRBV3-2
size: -
J: TRBJ2-7
DNA: TGTGCCAGCAGCCTACAGGGTTTAGAGCAGTACTTC
CDR3: CASSLQGLEQYF

D: TRBD1
V: TRBV18
size: -
J: TRBJ2-1
DNA: TGTGCCAGCTCACTTGGGACAGGGTCGGATGAGCAGTTCTTC
CDR3: CASSLGTGSDEQFF

D: -
V: TRBV19
size: -
J: TRBJ1-2
DNA: TGTGCCAGTACCTCAGATGGCACCTTTAACTATGGCTACACCTTC
CDR3: CASTSDGTFNYGYTF

D: -
V: TRBV12-3/TRBV12-4
size: few
J: TRBJ2-7
DNA: TGTGCCAGCAGTTTAAGAGACTACGAGCAGTACTTC
CDR3: CASSLRDYEQYF

D: TRBD2
V: TRBV7-2
size: -
J: TRBJ2-7
DNA: TGTGCCAGCAGCTCCACGGGGGGGTACGAGCAGTACTTC
CDR3: CASSSTGGYEQYF

D: TRBD1
V: TRBV19
size: -
J: TRBJ1-2
DNA: TGTGCCAGTATCCCGGACAGGGGAACTTTTTATGGCTACACCTTC
CDR3: CASIPDRGTFYGYTF

D: -
V: TRBV6-4
size: -
J: TRBJ1-4
DNA: TGTGCCAGCAGTTGGAGCGACAGTTCTAATGAAAAACTGTTTTTT
CDR3: CASSWSDSSNEKLFF

D: -
V: TRBV7-6
size: -
J: TRBJ1-1
DNA: TGTGCCAGCAGCACTACACCGAACACTGAAGCTTTCTTT
CDR3: CASSTTPNTEAFF

D: -
V: TRBV7-2
size: -
J: TRBJ2-7
DNA: TGTGCCAGCTTGGAAGGGGTTTCCTACGAGCAGTACTTC
CDR3: CASLEGVSYEQYF

D: -
V: TRBV3-1/TRBV3-2
size: -
J: TRBJ1-3
DNA: TGTGCCAGCAGCCAAGGAGCGCGCTCTGGAAACACCATATATTTT
CDR3: CASSQGARSGNTIYF

D: TRBD1
V: TRBV7-2
size: few
J: TRBJ1-5
DNA: TGTGCCAGCAGGCCACAGGGGAGTAATCAGCCCCAGCATTTT
CDR3: CASRPQGSNQPQHF

D: -
V: TRBV6-5
size: -
J: TRBJ1-3
DNA: TGTGCCAGCGGACGGGGCTCTGGAAACACCATATATTTT
CDR3: CASGRGSGNTIYF

D: -
V: TRBV6-5
size: -
J: TRBJ1-4
DNA: TGTGCCAGCAGGGACCGGGACACCAGTCATAGACTGTTTTTT
CDR3: CASRDRDTSHRLFF

D: -
V: TRBV5-1
size: -
J: TRBJ1-6
DNA: TGCGCCAGCAGCTTGGGGCAGGGGTTTAATTCACCCCTCCACTTT
CDR3: CASSLGQGFNSPLHF

D: -
V: TRBV6-1
size: once
J: TRBJ1-5
DNA: TGTGCCAGCAGTGAGGGACATATTAGCAATCAGCCCCAGCATTTT
CDR3: CASSEGHISNQPQHF